The 18 T cell receptor beta chains below all came from one sample that was sequenced in a study of T-cell reconstitution after alpha-beta-depleted transplantation in children. The TCRbeta library incorporated unique molecular identifiers. TCRdb itself ran the PCR reads through MiXCR, one entry per CDR3 protein. The profile covers about 610,000 distinct CDR3 sequences, with over 9.5% appearing a single time and around 4% taken by the ten largest. Sequences were derived from PBMCs from the stem cell graft donor, sampled from the stem cell graft. Source of these receptors: a human donor who donated a stem cell graft to a child with acute myeloid leukemia.

The genes are TRBV5-1 and TRBJ2-1; a weak D match, TRBD2 (5 bases). V was trimmed by 0 bases and J by 8 bases, leaving 18 bases between them. CDR1 SGHRS and CDR2 YFSETQ come from the germline V gene. This CDR3 is 16 amino acids long. CDR3 bases: TGCGCCAGCAGCTTGGATCAGGTCGGGATGAAGGATGAGCAGTTCTTC. Translation gives CASSLDQVGMKDEQFF.

This clonotype was recorded at least ten times. The chain links TRBV27 to TRBJ2-1; 8 bases fit TRBD1. The CDR3 has 11 amino acids. Germline CDR1 reads MNHEY; CDR2 reads SMNVEV (reference sequence). The junction had 1 base not matched to a gene; V was cut back by 8 bases and J by 7 bases. CDR3 residues: CASRTGNEQFF. In nucleotides, the CDR3 is TGTGCCAGCCGGACAGGGAATGAGCAGTTCTTC.

This clonotype was counted many times. The rearrangement uses TRBV5-6 and TRBJ2-1; no firm D call. The V gene's germline CDR1 is SGHDT and CDR2 YYEEEE. The CDR3 length is 14 residues. Trimming pared 1 base from V and 4 bases from J, leaving 9 bases between. The chain's CDR3 is CASSLPGTYNEQFF. The CDR3 DNA follows: TGTGCCAGCAGCTTGCCTGGCACATACAATGAGCAGTTCTTC.

This clonotype was detected only a few times. The genes are TRBV28 and TRBJ2-7; TRBD1 matches 11 bases. Germline trimming cut 4 bases from V and 6 bases from J; bases unmatched to any gene: 5. This CDR3 comprises 14 residues. Per germline, CDR1 MDHEN and CDR2 SYDVKM. This chain's CDR3 is CASSSGQGVGEQYF. CDR3 sequence (DNA): TGTGCCAGCAGTTCGGGACAGGGGGTGGGCGAGCAGTACTTC. The whole variable domain, remainder taken from reference TRBV28 and TRBJ2-7, is DVKVTQSSRYLVKRTGEKVFLECVQDMDHENMFWYRQDPGLGLRLIYFSYDVKMKEKGDIPEGYSVSREKKERFSLILESASTNQTSMYLCASSSGQGVGEQYFGPGTRLTVT.

This clonotype was observed at least ten times. This chain connects TRBV20-1 to TRBJ2-7; TRBD2 matches at 13 bases. Germline V gene sequence: CDR1 DFQATT, CDR2 SNEGSKA (reference sequence). After removal of 0 bases from V and 2 bases from J, the junction contained 1 base not matched to a gene. The CDR3 is 15 residues long. The CDR3 bases are TGCAGTGCTAGAGAGGGACTAGCGGGACCCTACGAGCAGTACTTC. The encoded protein is CSAREGLAGPYEQYF.

V and J are TRBV6-2 or TRBV6-3 and TRBJ2-1, with a tentative D call TRBD1 (5 bases). Between the trimmed V and J ends, which lost 3 bases and 2 bases, there was a span of 14 bases. Germline-derived CDR1 and CDR2 are MNHEY and SVGEGT. This CDR3 is built from 16 residues. CDR3 in DNA: TGTGCCAGCAGTTATCTCGGCAGGGCTCCCTACAATGAGCAGTTCTTC. Amino acids: CASSYLGRAPYNEQFF.

There are many counts of this clonotype. The CDR3: CASSYTGAHNEQFF. The CDR3 DNA reads as TGTGCCAGCAGTTACACGGGAGCCCACAATGAGCAGTTCTTC. The rearrangement links TRBV6-6 to TRBJ2-1; possibly TRBD2 for D (6 bases). Per germline, CDR1 MNHNY and CDR2 SVGAGI (reference sequence). Trimming shortened V by 2 bases and J by 5 bases, and 10 bases separated the two germline ends. The CDR3 contains 14 residues.

CDR3 amino acids: CSARDGSAPYEQYF. The CDR3 coding sequence is TGCAGTGCTAGAGATGGTAGTGCACCCTACGAGCAGTACTTC. The V and J genes are TRBV20-1 and TRBJ2-7; D unresolved. The CDR3 spans 14 residues. Trimming stripped 0 bases from V and 2 bases from J, with 11 bases between. The germline V gene encodes CDR1 DFQATT and CDR2 SNEGSKA (reference sequence).

This clonotype was recorded at least ten times. The chain carries TRBV7-2 and TRBJ2-3; the D is unclear. Trimming took 2 bases from V and 5 from J, leaving 8 bases between them. Germline assignment: CDR1 SGHTA and CDR2 FQGNSA. The CDR3 consists of 13 residues. CDR3 nucleotide sequence: TGTGCCAGCAGCTTATCCGGTCGAGATACGCAGTATTTT. It codes for CASSLSGRDTQYF.

Many counts were recorded for this clonotype. The J gene is TRBJ2-1, the V gene TRBV20-1; no definite D call. Germline loops: CDR1 DFQATT, CDR2 SNEGSKA (reference sequence). The CDR3 consists of 11 residues. Deletions cut 5 bases from V and 6 bases from J, with 8 bases between. The CDR3 DNA reads TGCAGTGCTTTCTTTATCAATGAGCAGTTCTTC. Its protein is CSAFFINEQFF.

The V and J genes are TRBV7-8 and TRBJ2-7; 10 bases match TRBD1. The germline CDR1 and CDR2 sequences are SGHVS and FQNEAQ. The CDR3 is made up of 18 amino acids. V was pared by 3 bases and J by 3 bases, with 14 bases of the junction left unmatched. The chain's CDR3 is CASSFIRDRGLPYYEQYF. The CDR3, as DNA: TGTGCCAGCAGCTTCATCCGGGACAGGGGCCTCCCTTACTACGAGCAGTACTTC.

This clonotype has at least ten counts. The CDR3 DNA is TGTGCCAGCAGTTTAGAGGGACTAGCGGTCCTGTACGAGCAGTACTTC. This codes for CASSLEGLAVLYEQYF. This chain uses TRBV12-3 or TRBV12-4 with TRBJ2-7; the match to TRBD2 covers 11 bases. This CDR3 spans 16 amino acids. After removal of 1 base from V and 4 bases from J, the junction contained 6 bases not matched to a gene.

This clonotype appeared many times. The chain joins TRBV5-1 to TRBJ2-1; 9 positions agree with TRBD1. CDR1 and CDR2 (germline): SGHRS, YFSETQ. CDR3 length equals 16 residues. Unmatched junction bases numbered 8, after V lost 4 bases and J lost 3 bases. The CDR3 DNA sequence: TGCGCCAGCAGCCCTGGGCGGACAGGGGACTACAATGAGCAGTTCTTC. Its translation is CASSPGRTGDYNEQFF. Based on the CDR3 plus reference TRBV5-1 and TRBJ2-1, the full variable domain is KAGVTQTPRYLIKTRGQQVTLSCSPISGHRSVSWYQQTPGQGLQFLFEYFSETQRNKGNFPGRFSGRQFSNSRSEMNVSTLELGDSALYLCASSPGRTGDYNEQFFGPGTRLTVL.

The V call is TRBV27, the J call TRBJ2-3; D is possibly TRBD2 (6 bases). The CDR3 length is 16 residues. Per germline, CDR1 MNHEY and CDR2 SMNVEV (reference sequence). Trimming pared 1 base from V and 4 bases from J, leaving 15 bases between. The CDR3 region is CASSLWGPGASDTQYF. Written as DNA, the CDR3 is TGTGCCAGCAGTTTATGGGGTCCGGGAGCGTCAGATACGCAGTATTTT.

There are a few counts of this clonotype. The gene calls are TRBV12-3 or TRBV12-4 and TRBJ2-3, with 16 bases lining up with TRBD2. This CDR3 has 16 residues. With V trimmed by 6 bases and J by 6 bases, 6 bases remained unmatched. The CDR3 nucleotides read TGTGCCAGCAGACCGGGACTAGCGGGAGGGTCGGATACGCAGTATTTT. Translated: CASRPGLAGGSDTQYF.

The V gene is TRBV5-4, the J gene TRBJ1-2; perhaps TRBD1 as D (5 bases). The germline CDR1 and CDR2 sequences are SGHNT and YYREEE (reference sequence). CDR3 length: 14 amino acids. Deletions cut 6 bases from V and 0 bases from J, with 12 bases between. The chain's CDR3 is CASTSRGPNYGYTF. DNA for the CDR3: TGTGCCAGCACCTCCCGGGGACCTAACTATGGCTACACCTTC.

This clonotype was recorded a few times. This chain connects TRBV7-9 to TRBJ2-5, with 9 positions matching TRBD1. CDR3 length: 16 amino acids. Germline V CDR1 and CDR2: SEHNR, FQNEAQ (reference sequence). The ends lost 5 bases at V and 4 bases at J; junction bases unmatched: 11. CDR3 sequence: CASSPRTQGAGETQYF. The CDR3, as DNA: TGTGCCAGCAGCCCCCGGACACAGGGGGCAGGAGAGACCCAGTACTTC.

This clonotype was counted a few times. The CDR3 here is CASRRGVSGSPRYTGELFF. The CDR3 region has the DNA TGTGCCAGTAGAAGAGGTGTTAGCGGGAGCCCCAGATACACCGGGGAGCTGTTTTTT. The J gene is TRBJ2-2, the V gene TRBV11-1; 9 nucleotides match TRBD2. Germline CDR1 SGHAT, CDR2 FQDESV (reference sequence). CDR3 size: 19 residues. Trimming at V came to 9 bases and at J to 3 bases, leaving 20 bases not matched to a gene.